The 11 T cell receptor beta chains listed next were all sequenced from one sample in a study of T cell repertoires in ileal Crohn's disease. Time point here: neoterminal ileum biopsy at postoperative endoscopy, about 6 months after surgery. The assay was immunoSEQ multiplex PCR, and TCRdb's table has in-frame clones only and misses some. The data contain about 15,000 clones, over 70% of them seen just once; the ten biggest clones take up around 4.1%. The source material was ileal tissue. The receptor set was obtained from an adult with Crohn's disease.

The gene calls are TRBV28 and TRBJ1-2; weak D call: TRBD1 (5 bases). V lost 2 bases to trimming and J lost 4 bases, with 17 bases between them. CDR1 is MDHEN and CDR2 is SYDVKM in the germline V gene. CDR3 length: 16 amino acids. The CDR3 sequence: CASSLTSGERSYGYTF. Written as DNA, the CDR3 is TGTGCCAGCAGTTTAACGTCGGGGGAAAGAAGCTATGGCTACACCTTC.

This clone was seen only a few times. Germline is not matched at one junction end, which may reflect a read error. The V and J genes are TRBV7-2 and TRBJ1-1; D remains unclear. This CDR3 has 9 residues. Germline CDR1 and CDR2: SGHTA and FQGNSA. The CDR3, as DNA: TGTGCCAGCAGCCGGGAGGCAACCTTT. Its protein product is CASSREATF.

The chain's CDR3 is CASSKGLAGVASTQYF. Written as DNA, the CDR3 is TGTGCCAGTAGTAAGGGACTAGCGGGAGTGGCGAGTACGCAGTATTTT. The V and J genes are TRBV19 and TRBJ2-3; 14 nucleotides align to TRBD2. The ends lost 4 bases at V and 8 bases at J; junction bases unmatched: 8. The germline V gene has CDR1 LNHDA and CDR2 SQIVND (reference sequence). This CDR3 is built from 16 residues.

The CDR3 nucleotides read TGTGCCAACGGAAAGGGACTAGCGGGAGTTGGGGAGCAGTTCTTC. This gives the protein CANGKGLAGVGEQFF. The chain couples TRBV10-3 to TRBJ2-1; 14 bases are a match to TRBD2. The germline CDR1 and CDR2 sequences are ENHRY and SYGVKD. The trim removed 10 bases at V and 10 bases at J, leaving 12 bases unmatched. The CDR3 is 15 residues long.

The chain carries TRBV6-6 and TRBJ1-3; no firm D call. The CDR3 is made up of 16 amino acids. Germline CDR1 MNHNY, CDR2 SVGAGI (reference sequence). V was cut by 5 bases and J by 0 bases, with 14 bases left in between. Here the CDR3 reads CASSPPGSSSGNTIYF. As DNA, the CDR3 is TGTGCCAGCAGTCCGCCGGGATCCTCCTCTGGAAACACCATATATTTT.

The chain carries TRBV27 and TRBJ1-1, with a weak D call TRBD1 (5 bases). The CDR3 loop spans 13 amino acids. V was clipped by 5 bases and J by 3 bases, with 10 bases between them. Looked up from germline, CDR1 is MNHEY and CDR2 is SMNVEV (reference sequence). The CDR3 DNA reads TGTGCCAGCAGTACGAACAGGTACACTGAAGCTTTCTTT. It specifies CASSTNRYTEAFF.

The gene calls are TRBV5-8 and TRBJ1-2, with 9 nucleotides matching TRBD1. Looked up from germline, CDR1 is SGHTS and CDR2 is YDEGEE. The CDR3 covers 14 residues. The ends lost 4 bases at V and 4 bases at J; junction bases unmatched: 5. CDR3 residues: CASSTDRGSYGYTF. The CDR3 nucleotides read TGTGCCAGCAGCACGGACAGGGGATCCTATGGCTACACCTTC.

This chain connects TRBV19 to TRBJ1-6; 7 bases agree with TRBD1. With 6 bases clipped from V and 7 bases from J, the junction kept 6 bases outside the gene matches. This CDR3 spans 14 amino acids. Germline values: CDR1 LNHDA, CDR2 SQIVND (reference sequence). CDR3 sequence (DNA): TGTGCCAGTAGGGAACAGGGGAGCAATTCACCCCTCCACTTT. This gives the protein CASREQGSNSPLHF.

V gene TRBV7-2 combines with J gene TRBJ1-5; D call uncertain. V shed 1 base and J shed 7 bases, with 14 bases lying between them. The germline CDR1 and CDR2 sequences are SGHTA and FQGNSA. The CDR3 has 15 amino acids. DNA of the CDR3: TGTGCCAGCAGCTTAGAGGTCGGCAGGACCCAGCCCCAGCATTTT. Translation gives CASSLEVGRTQPQHF.

Concerning this clone: Other DNA sequences in the same sample also yield this CDR3. The V call is TRBV7-8, the J call TRBJ2-1, with TRBD1 matching over 8 bases. V was pared by 3 bases and J by 7 bases, with 11 bases of the junction left unmatched. Germline V CDR1 and CDR2: SGHVS, FQNEAQ. The CDR3 length is 16 residues. Written as DNA, the CDR3 is TGTGCCAGCAGCTTCGGCCCTGCAGGGGGCCGGAATGAGCAGTTCTTC. Protein: CASSFGPAGGRNEQFF. Variable domain in full (rest from reference TRBV7-8 and TRBJ2-1): GAGVSQSPRYKVAKRGQDVALRCDPISGHVSLFWYQQALGQGPEFLTYFQNEAQLDKSGLPSDRFFAERPEGSVSTLKIQRTQQEDSAVYLCASSFGPAGGRNEQFFGPGTRLTVL.

The J gene is TRBJ2-1, the V gene TRBV19; D might be TRBD2 (6 bases). V was clipped by 0 bases and J by 10 bases, with 10 bases between them. This CDR3 is built from 13 residues. The germline V gene encodes CDR1 LNHDA and CDR2 SQIVND (reference sequence). DNA for the CDR3: TGTGCCAGTAGTATAGAAGGACTACCGGAGCAGTTCTTC. Encoded protein: CASSIEGLPEQFF. Full variable domain (outside the CDR3, taken from reference TRBV19 and TRBJ2-1): DGGITQSPKYLFRKEGQNVTLSCEQNLNHDAMYWYRQDPGQGLRLIYYSQIVNDFQKGDIAEGYSVSREKKESFPLTVTSAQKNPTAFYLCASSIEGLPEQFFGPGTRLTVL.